This is a list of T cell receptor beta chains from one sample in a study of blood T cell repertoires in COVID-19. Sequencing used immunoSEQ multiplex PCR; TCRdb keeps in-frame clones, though not all of them. Of approximately 170,000 clones in the sample, approximately 84% are singletons; the top ten hold over 2.5%. Sample: peripheral blood. These receptors were collected from a human donor with acute or convalescent COVID-19. The donor label of this sample is uncertain. The conserved cysteine and the conserved F or W are not part of the CDR3 here. The order of the fields is V gene, J gene, CDR3 protein.

>TRBV19|TRBJ2-1
ASSSGLASFYNEQF
>TRBV30|TRBJ2-3
AWTPGLAGPLYTDTQY
>TRBV7-3|TRBJ2-2
ASSLVSGTANTGELF
>TRBV25-1|TRBJ2-7
ASSGHRSSYEQY
>TRBV5-6|TRBJ1-5
ASSLGTGSEQPQH
>TRBV5-1|TRBJ1-5
ASSFTGDRNQPQH
>TRBV2|TRBJ2-7
ASSVGTAYEQY
>TRBV7-3|TRBJ2-1
ASSLGETGGDEQF
>TRBV30|TRBJ2-1
AWRRKGRGTSWSF
>TRBV6-5|TRBJ1-1
ASSYSGTVGTEAF
>TRBV5-3|TRBJ2-2
ARSGSGNTGELF
>TRBV5-1|TRBJ2-3
ASSFSGSLPTDTQY
>TRBV12-3/TRBV12-4|TRBJ2-3
ASRIRSTDTQY
>TRBV28|TRBJ2-7
ASSLASTGNEQY
>TRBV19|TRBJ1-2
ASSTSGGLDYGYT
>TRBV4-2|TRBJ1-6
ASSQTGGVAESPLH
>TRBV9|TRBJ2-7
ASSPDTNRDVSYEQY
>TRBV11-3|TRBJ2-7
ASSLAGYEQY